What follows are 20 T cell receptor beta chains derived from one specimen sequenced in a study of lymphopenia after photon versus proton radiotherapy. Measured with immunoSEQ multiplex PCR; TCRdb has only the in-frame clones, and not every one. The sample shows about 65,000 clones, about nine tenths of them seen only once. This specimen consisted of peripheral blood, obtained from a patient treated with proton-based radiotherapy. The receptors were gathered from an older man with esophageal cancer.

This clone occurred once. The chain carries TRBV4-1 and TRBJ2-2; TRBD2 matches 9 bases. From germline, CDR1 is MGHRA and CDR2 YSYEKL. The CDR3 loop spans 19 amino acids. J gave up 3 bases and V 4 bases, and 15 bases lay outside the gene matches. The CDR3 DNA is TGCGCCAGCAGCCCGAGAATAGCGGGAGTTAGGGTTGACACCGGGGAGCTGTTTTTT. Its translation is CASSPRIAGVRVDTGELFF.

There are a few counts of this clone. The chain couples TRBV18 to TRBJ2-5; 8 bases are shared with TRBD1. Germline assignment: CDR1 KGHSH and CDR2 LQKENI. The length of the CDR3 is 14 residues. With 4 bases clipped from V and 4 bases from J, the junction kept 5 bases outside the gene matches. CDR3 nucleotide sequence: TGTGCCAGCTCACAGCAGGGGGCCCGAGAGACCCAGTACTTC. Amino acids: CASSQQGARETQYF.

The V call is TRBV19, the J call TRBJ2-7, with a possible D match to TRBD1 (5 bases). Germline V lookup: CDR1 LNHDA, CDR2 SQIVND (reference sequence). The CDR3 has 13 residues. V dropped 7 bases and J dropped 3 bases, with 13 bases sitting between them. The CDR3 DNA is TGTGCCAGTACAGGACACGCGGACTACGAGCAGTACTTC. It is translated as CASTGHADYEQYF.

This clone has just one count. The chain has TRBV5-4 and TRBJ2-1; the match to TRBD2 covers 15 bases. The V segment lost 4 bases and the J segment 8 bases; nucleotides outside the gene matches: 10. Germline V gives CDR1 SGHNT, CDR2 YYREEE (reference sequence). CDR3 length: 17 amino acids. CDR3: CASSPGLAGGLGYEQFF. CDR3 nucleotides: TGTGCCAGCAGCCCCGGACTAGCGGGAGGGCTTGGCTATGAGCAGTTCTTC.

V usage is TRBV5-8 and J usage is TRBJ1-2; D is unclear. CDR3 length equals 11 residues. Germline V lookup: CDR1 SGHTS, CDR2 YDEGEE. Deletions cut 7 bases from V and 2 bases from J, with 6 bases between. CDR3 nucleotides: TGTGCCAGCGGGAGAAACTATGGCTACACCTTC. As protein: CASGRNYGYTF.

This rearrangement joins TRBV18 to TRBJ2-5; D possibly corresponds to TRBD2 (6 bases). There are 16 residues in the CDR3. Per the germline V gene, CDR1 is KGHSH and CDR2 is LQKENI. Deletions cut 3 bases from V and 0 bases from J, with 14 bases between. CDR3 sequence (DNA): TGTGCCAGCTCACCCGAAGCGGGCACGTACCAAGAGACCCAGTACTTC. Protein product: CASSPEAGTYQETQYF.

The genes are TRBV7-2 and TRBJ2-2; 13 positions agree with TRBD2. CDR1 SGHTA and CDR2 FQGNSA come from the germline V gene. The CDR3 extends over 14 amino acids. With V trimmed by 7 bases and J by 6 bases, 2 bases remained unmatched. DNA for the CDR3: TGTGCCAGCACGGGACTAGCGGGGTCCGGGGAGCTGTTTTTT. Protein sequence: CASTGLAGSGELFF.

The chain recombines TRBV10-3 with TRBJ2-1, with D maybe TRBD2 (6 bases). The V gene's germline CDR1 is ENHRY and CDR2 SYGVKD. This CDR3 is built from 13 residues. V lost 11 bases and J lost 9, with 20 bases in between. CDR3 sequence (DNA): TGTGCCGCCGCCGCGTGGTTGGGGGGTGAGCAGTTCTTC. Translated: CAAAAWLGGEQFF.

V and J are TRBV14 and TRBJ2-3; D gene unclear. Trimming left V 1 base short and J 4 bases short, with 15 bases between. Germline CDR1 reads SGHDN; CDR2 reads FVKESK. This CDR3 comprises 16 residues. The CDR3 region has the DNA TGTGCCAGCAGCCAAGGGCGGAACATCCCCGCAGATACGCAGTATTTT. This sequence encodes CASSQGRNIPADTQYF.

The CDR3 DNA is TGTGCCAGTAGTGTCTCCCGGAGAAATTCACCCCTCCACTTT. Its translation is CASSVSRRNSPLHF. This sequence joins TRBV19 and TRBJ1-6, with no clear D. The CDR3 consists of 14 residues. The germline V and J ends were trimmed by 5 bases and 7 bases, with 12 bases remaining between them. Germline loops: CDR1 LNHDA, CDR2 SQIVND (reference sequence).

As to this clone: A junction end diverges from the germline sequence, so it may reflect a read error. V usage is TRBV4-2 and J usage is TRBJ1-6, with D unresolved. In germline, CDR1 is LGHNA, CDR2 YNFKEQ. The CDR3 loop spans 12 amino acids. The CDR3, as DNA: TGTGCCAGCAGCCAAGTAGGCGAGACGGTGAAGTTT. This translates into CASSQVGETVKF.

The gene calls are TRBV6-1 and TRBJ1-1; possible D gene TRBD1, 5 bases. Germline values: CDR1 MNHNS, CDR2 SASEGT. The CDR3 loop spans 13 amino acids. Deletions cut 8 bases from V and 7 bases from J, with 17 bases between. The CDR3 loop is CASGIDQGFEAFF. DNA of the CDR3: TGTGCCAGCGGGATCGATCAGGGTTTTGAAGCTTTCTTT.

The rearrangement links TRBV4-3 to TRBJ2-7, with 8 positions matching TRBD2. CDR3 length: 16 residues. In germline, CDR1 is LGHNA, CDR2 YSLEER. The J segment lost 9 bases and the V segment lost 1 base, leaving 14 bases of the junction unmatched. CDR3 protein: CASSQGGGTSLTRQYF. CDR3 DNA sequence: TGCGCCAGCAGCCAAGGGGGGGGGACTAGTTTAACGCGGCAGTACTTC.

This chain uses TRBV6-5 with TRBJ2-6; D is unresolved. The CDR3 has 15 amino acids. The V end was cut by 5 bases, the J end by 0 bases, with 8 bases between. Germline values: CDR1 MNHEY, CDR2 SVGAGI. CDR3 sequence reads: CASSLRTSGANVLTF. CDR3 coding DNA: TGTGCCAGCAGTCTTCGGACCTCTGGGGCCAACGTCCTGACTTTC.

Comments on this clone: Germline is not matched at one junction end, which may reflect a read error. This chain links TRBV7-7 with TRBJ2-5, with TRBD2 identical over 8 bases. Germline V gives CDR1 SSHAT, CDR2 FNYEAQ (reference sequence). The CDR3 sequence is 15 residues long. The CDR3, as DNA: TGTGCTAGCAGCTTCGGCCCGGGGGGGAAAGAGACCCAGTACTTC. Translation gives CASSFGPGGKETQYF.

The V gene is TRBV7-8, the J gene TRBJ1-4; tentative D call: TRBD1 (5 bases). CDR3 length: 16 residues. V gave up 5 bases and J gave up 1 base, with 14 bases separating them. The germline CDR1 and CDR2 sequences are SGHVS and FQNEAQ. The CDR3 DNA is TGTGCCAGCAGCCCCCGACACGGGGGAACTAATGAAAAACTGTTTTTT. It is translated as CASSPRHGGTNEKLFF.

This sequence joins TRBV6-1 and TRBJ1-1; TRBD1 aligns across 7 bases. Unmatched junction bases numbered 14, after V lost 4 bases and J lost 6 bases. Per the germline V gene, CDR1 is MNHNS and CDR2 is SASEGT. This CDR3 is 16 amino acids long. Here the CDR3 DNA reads TGTGCCAGCAGTGCTTGGACAGGCGCGACTCGGGCTGAAGCTTTCTTT. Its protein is CASSAWTGATRAEAFF.

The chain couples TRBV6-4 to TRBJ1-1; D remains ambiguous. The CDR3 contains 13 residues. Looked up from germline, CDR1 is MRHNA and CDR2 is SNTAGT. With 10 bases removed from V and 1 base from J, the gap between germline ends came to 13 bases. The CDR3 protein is CATRVEANTEAFF. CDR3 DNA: TGTGCCACCCGGGTGGAGGCGAACACTGAAGCTTTCTTT.

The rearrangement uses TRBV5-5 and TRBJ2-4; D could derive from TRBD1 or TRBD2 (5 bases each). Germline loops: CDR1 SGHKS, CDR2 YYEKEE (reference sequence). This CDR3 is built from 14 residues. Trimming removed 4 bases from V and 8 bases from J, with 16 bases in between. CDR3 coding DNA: TGTGCCAGCAGCCTAGCCCAGCAGGGTTACATTCAGTACTTC. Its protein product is CASSLAQQGYIQYF.

The CDR3 nucleotides are TGTGCCAGCAGCTCCGGGACTAGGGGAGGAGAGACCCAGTACTTC. Encoded protein: CASSSGTRGGETQYF. The chain has TRBV7-6 and TRBJ2-5, with 8 bases identical to TRBD2. Losses at the gene ends were 4 bases for V and 4 bases for J; bases not matched to a gene: 8. Germline CDR1 and CDR2: SGHVS and FNYEAQ. There are 15 residues in the CDR3. Full variable domain (outside the CDR3, taken from reference TRBV7-6 and TRBJ2-5): GAGVSQSPRYKVTKRGQDVALRCDPISGHVSLYWYRQALGQGPEFLTYFNYEAQQDKSGLPNDRFSAERPEGSISTLTIQRTEQRDSAMYRCASSSGTRGGETQYFGPGTRLLVL.